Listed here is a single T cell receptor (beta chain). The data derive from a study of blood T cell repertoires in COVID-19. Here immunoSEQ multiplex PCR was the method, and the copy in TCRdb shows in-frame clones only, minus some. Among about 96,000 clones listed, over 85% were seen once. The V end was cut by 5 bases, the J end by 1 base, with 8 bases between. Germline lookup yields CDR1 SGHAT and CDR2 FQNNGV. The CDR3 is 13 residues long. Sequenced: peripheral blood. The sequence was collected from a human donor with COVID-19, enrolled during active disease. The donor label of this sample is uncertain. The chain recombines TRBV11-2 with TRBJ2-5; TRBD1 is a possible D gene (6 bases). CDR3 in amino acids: CASSADSQETQYF. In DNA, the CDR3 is TGTGCCAGCAGCGCGGACAGCCAAGAGACCCAGTACTTC. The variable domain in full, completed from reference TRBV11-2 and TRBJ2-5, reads EAGVAQSPRYKIIEKRQSVAFWCNPISGHATLYWYQQILGQGPKLLIQFQNNGVVDDSQLPKDRFSAERLKGVDSTLKIQPAKLEDSAVYLCASSADSQETQYFGPGTRLLVL.